This T cell receptor (beta chain) was documented in a study of blood T cell repertoires in COVID-19. Study-wide context: The United States, Italy and Spain supplied acute and convalescent COVID-19 samples. T cells, B-cell-depleted T cells, or PBMCs supplied cDNA or gDNA.

Germline-derived CDR1 and CDR2 are SGHTS and YDEGEE. The CDR3 runs 15 residues. Trimming removed 0 bases at V and 6 bases at J, with 15 bases between. Sequenced by immunoSEQ multiplex PCR; TCRdb stores in-frame clones only, minus some. The sample contains 200,000 to 250,000 clones, approximately 81% of which appear only once. The genes are TRBV5-8 and TRBJ1-1, with a weak D call TRBD1 (6 bases). The sample consisted of peripheral blood. The sequence was collected from a woman aged 80 or older with active or convalescent COVID-19. The CDR3 loop reads CASSLGPDRRPEAFF. CDR3 nucleotide sequence: TGTGCCAGCAGCTTGGGACCGGACAGAAGACCTGAAGCTTTCTTT.